This T cell receptor (beta chain) was captured in a study of shared T cell receptors in the human thymus. Assay used: immunoSEQ multiplex PCR; TCRdb lists only in-frame clones, some missing. The sample has approximately 400,000 clones; about 95% are singletons. The CDR3 length is 15 residues. Germline V lookup: CDR1 MDHEN, CDR2 SYDVKM. J lost 1 base, V lost 6 bases, and 5 bases had no gene match. The source of this sequence is a human donor. The chain combines TRBV28 with TRBJ2-3; TRBD2 agrees at 9 bases. Material: thymocytes. CDR3 loop: CASSLERGGTDTQYF. DNA for the CDR3: TGTGCCAGCAGCCTAGAGCGGGGGGGCACAGATACGCAGTATTTT.